The 24 T cell receptor beta chains below come from one sample, sequenced in a study of T cell responses to AZD1222 COVID-19 vaccine. Method: immunoSEQ multiplex PCR; TCRdb's copy keeps in-frame clones and lacks some. Of tens of thousands of clones listed, over 75% are singletons. Sample: peripheral blood, taken 28 days after the second AZD1222 dose. Receptor source: an adult who received the AZD1222 COVID-19 vaccine.

The gene calls are TRBV7-9 and TRBJ1-2; no clear D gene. The germline CDR1 and CDR2 sequences are SEHNR and FQNEAQ (reference sequence). The CDR3 is 14 residues long. Trimming shortened V by 4 bases and J by 5 bases, and 14 bases separated the two germline ends. CDR3 protein: CASSSSDLFYGYTF. DNA for the CDR3: TGTGCCAGCAGCTCAAGCGACCTTTTTTATGGCTACACCTTC.

This clone was counted once. The gene calls are TRBV15 and TRBJ1-6; D remains unclear. This CDR3 is 12 amino acids long. CDR1 LNHNV and CDR2 YYDKDF come from the germline V gene (reference sequence). V shed 4 bases and J shed 10 bases, with 8 bases lying between them. The chain's CDR3 is CATSNPGSPLHF. Here the CDR3 DNA reads TGTGCCACCAGCAACCCGGGGTCACCCCTCCACTTT.

The table lists this clone with a few counts. The V gene is TRBV19, the J gene TRBJ1-6; D is ambiguous. The CDR3 has 14 residues. Per germline, CDR1 LNHDA and CDR2 SQIVND (reference sequence). The V gene lost 0 bases and the J gene lost 14 bases, with 14 bases spanning the gap. The CDR3 protein is CASSIDASTGSLHF. The CDR3 DNA follows: TGTGCCAGTAGTATAGACGCCAGCACGGGATCCCTCCACTTT.

The chain uses TRBV30 and TRBJ1-2; 8 nucleotides align to TRBD1. CDR3 length equals 14 residues. The trim removed 2 bases at V and 4 bases at J, leaving 6 bases unmatched. Germline V gives CDR1 GTSNPN, CDR2 SVGIG (reference sequence). CDR3 protein: CAWSTPGGFYGYTF. The CDR3, as DNA: TGTGCCTGGAGTACGCCAGGGGGCTTCTATGGCTACACCTTC.

CDR3 sequence reads: CASSQGFQGANYGYTF. The CDR3 DNA follows: TGTGCCAGCAGCCAAGGTTTTCAGGGGGCAAACTATGGCTACACCTTC. The chain uses TRBV3-1 (or the pseudogene TRBV3-2) and TRBJ1-2, with 8 nucleotides matching TRBD1. The CDR3 runs 16 residues. Trimming cost V 1 base and J 2 bases; bases outside gene matches: 6. Germline V gives CDR1 LGHDT, CDR2 YNNKEL (reference sequence).

The chain is built from TRBV6-4 and TRBJ1-5, with D perhaps TRBD1 (5 bases). The CDR3 is 14 amino acids. V was cut by 4 bases and J by 0 bases, with 7 bases left in between. Germline V gene data show CDR1 as MRHNA and CDR2 as SNTAGT. The chain's CDR3 is CASSGGDSNQPQHF. CDR3 nucleotides: TGTGCCAGCAGTGGGGGGGATAGCAATCAGCCCCAGCATTTT.

The chain uses TRBV15 and TRBJ1-4; D remains ambiguous. Trimming removed 1 base at V and 6 bases at J, with 12 bases between. Germline V gene lookup returns CDR1 LNHNV and CDR2 YYDKDF (reference sequence). CDR3 size: 15 residues. The DNA for the CDR3 is TGTGCCACCAGCAGAGGTCTGGCTTATTATGAAAAACTGTTTTTT. The encoded protein is CATSRGLAYYEKLFF.

This clone came up once. This chain uses TRBV4-2 with TRBJ2-3; 11 nucleotides line up with TRBD2. The CDR3 is 18 residues long. V gave up 0 bases and J gave up 3 bases; unmatched junction bases: 8. The germline CDR1 and CDR2 sequences are LGHNA and YNFKEQ. This chain's CDR3 is CASSQDLSGGASTDTQYF. The CDR3 region has the DNA TGTGCCAGCAGCCAAGACCTTAGCGGGGGGGCAAGTACAGATACGCAGTATTTT.

The chain employs TRBV18 and TRBJ2-2; 10 bases map to TRBD2. V shed 5 bases and J 6 bases; nucleotides not matched to a gene: 6. The CDR3 spans 15 residues. Germline assignment: CDR1 KGHSH and CDR2 LQKENI. The CDR3 region is CASSVTGTSAGELFF. As DNA, the CDR3 is TGTGCCAGCTCAGTTACCGGGACTAGCGCCGGGGAGCTGTTTTTT. Full variable domain (outside the CDR3, taken from reference TRBV18 and TRBJ2-2): NAGVMQNPRHLVRRRGQEARLRCSPMKGHSHVYWYRQLPEEGLKFMVYLQKENIIDESGMPKERFSAEFPKEGPSILRIQQVVRGDSAAYFCASSVTGTSAGELFFGEGSRLTVL.

This clone has just one count. The chain couples TRBV11-2 to TRBJ1-4; tentatively, D is TRBD1 (5 bases). V gave up 2 bases and J gave up 8 bases, with 15 bases separating them. Germline CDR1 reads SGHAT; CDR2 reads FQNNGV. The CDR3 has 15 residues. CDR3 sequence: CASSLSRQGGEKLFF. The DNA for the CDR3 is TGTGCCAGCAGCTTATCCAGGCAGGGTGGCGAAAAACTGTTTTTT.

This rearrangement joins TRBV19 to TRBJ2-5; D gene unclear. CDR3 length: 13 residues. V was shortened by 5 bases and J by 5 bases, with 12 bases between the two germline ends. Per germline, CDR1 LNHDA and CDR2 SQIVND (reference sequence). CDR3 nucleotide sequence: TGTGCCAGTAGTTCCTCTCTTGGGGAGACCCAGTACTTC. Protein product: CASSSSLGETQYF.

V usage is TRBV19 and J usage is TRBJ1-6, with D unresolved. The CDR3 covers 15 residues. The germline V and J ends were trimmed by 2 bases and 7 bases, with 12 bases remaining between them. Per the germline V gene, CDR1 is LNHDA and CDR2 is SQIVND (reference sequence). In nucleotides, the CDR3 is TGTGCCAGTAGTATACTCGGCAGCTCCAATTCACCCCTCCACTTT. It is translated as CASSILGSSNSPLHF.

The V call is TRBV20-1, the J call TRBJ1-2; D is ambiguous. Per germline, CDR1 DFQATT and CDR2 SNEGSKA (reference sequence). This CDR3 contains 9 residues. V was shortened by 5 bases and J by 6 bases, with 4 bases between the two germline ends. CDR3 loop: CSAENGYTF. DNA of the CDR3: TGCAGTGCTGAGAATGGCTACACCTTC.

V gene TRBV5-4 combines with J gene TRBJ1-2; unclear D gene. V lost 0 bases and J 4 bases, leaving 10 bases between the germline ends. This CDR3 has 14 residues. The germline V gene has CDR1 SGHNT and CDR2 YYREEE (reference sequence). The CDR3 nucleotides are TGTGCCAGCAGCTTGGTCGGCACAAGCTATGGCTACACCTTC. Protein product: CASSLVGTSYGYTF.

This clone occurred once. The rearrangement joins TRBV10-1 to TRBJ1-1; D is unclear. From germline, CDR1 is WNHNN and CDR2 SYGVQD (reference sequence). V was pared by 2 bases and J by 5 bases, with 3 bases between. This CDR3 has 11 amino acids. The CDR3 reads CASSEGTEAFF. The CDR3, as DNA: TGCGCCAGCAGTGAGGGGACTGAAGCTTTCTTT.

The CDR3 protein is CASSINANTEAFF. The CDR3 nucleotides read TGTGCCAGTAGTATAAACGCGAACACTGAAGCTTTCTTT. The chain uses TRBV19 and TRBJ1-1; D gene uncertain. There are 13 residues in the CDR3. V shed 2 bases and J shed 1 base, with 5 bases lying between them. The V gene's germline CDR1 is LNHDA and CDR2 SQIVND (reference sequence).

This chain links TRBV4-1 with TRBJ1-1, with TRBD1 matching 9 bases. This CDR3 has 16 amino acids. J lost 11 bases, V lost 5 bases, and 18 bases had no gene match. Germline CDR1 reads MGHRA; CDR2 reads YSYEKL. CDR3 coding DNA: TGCGCCAGCAGCAGCAGGACAGGGGCAGAACCTTCCCTGGCTTTCTTT. The encoded protein is CASSSRTGAEPSLAFF.

This clone occurred once. The rearrangement uses TRBV24-1 and TRBJ2-2; D could derive from TRBD1 or TRBD2 (5 bases each). The CDR3 is 13 amino acids. The germline CDR1 and CDR2 sequences are KGHDR and SFDVKD. With 11 bases removed from V and 2 bases from J, the gap between germline ends came to 11 bases. As DNA, the CDR3 is TGTGCCATTAGGGACCGAAACACCGGGGAGCTGTTTTTT. Amino acid sequence: CAIRDRNTGELFF.

This rearrangement joins TRBV7-6 to TRBJ2-3; TRBD1 is a possible D gene (6 bases). This CDR3 comprises 17 residues. Trimming left V 0 bases short and J 0 bases short, with 13 bases between. CDR1 SGHVS and CDR2 FNYEAQ come from the germline V gene. DNA of the CDR3: TGTGCCAGCAGCTTAGCATTGGTCAGGGGTAGCACAGATACGCAGTATTTT. Encoded protein: CASSLALVRGSTDTQYF.

The rearrangement joins TRBV6-6 to TRBJ1-5; 8 nucleotides line up with TRBD1. The V gene end was trimmed by 0 bases and the J gene end by 4 bases; junction bases not matched to a gene: 5. The CDR3 runs to 16 residues. Per germline, CDR1 MNHNY and CDR2 SVGAGI (reference sequence). The CDR3: CASSYSGDRQNQPQHF. The DNA of the CDR3 is TGTGCCAGCAGTTACTCCGGGGACAGGCAAAATCAGCCCCAGCATTTT.

The rearrangement joins TRBV7-8 to TRBJ1-5; 7 nucleotides line up with TRBD1. Germline loops: CDR1 SGHVS, CDR2 FQNEAQ. J lost 6 bases, V lost 3 bases, and 2 bases had no gene match. This CDR3 region has 13 residues. CDR3 loop: CASSLDRTQPQHF. CDR3 bases: TGTGCCAGCAGCTTGGACAGGACTCAGCCCCAGCATTTT.

This sequence joins TRBV7-8 and TRBJ2-5, with a tentative D call TRBD1 (5 bases). This CDR3 contains 13 residues. The ends were cut back, 7 bases at V and 5 bases at J, with 14 bases in the middle. CDR1 is SGHVS, CDR2 FQNEAQ, per germline. The CDR3 sequence is CASTQRGIETQYF. CDR3 DNA sequence: TGTGCCAGCACACAAAGGGGAATCGAGACCCAGTACTTC.

The V call is TRBV10-1, the J call TRBJ2-5; unclear D gene. The CDR3 covers 13 residues. V gave up 2 bases and J gave up 7 bases, with 11 bases separating them. CDR1 and CDR2 from the germline V gene are WNHNN and SYGVQD (reference sequence). CDR3 protein: CASSEVLLGTQYF. CDR3 bases: TGCGCCAGCAGTGAGGTACTCCTGGGGACCCAGTACTTC.

A single count supports this clone. The chain carries TRBV6-5 and TRBJ1-1, with D uncertain. Between the trimmed V and J ends, which lost 10 bases and 1 base, there was a span of 19 bases. The CDR3 covers 15 residues. Germline V lookup: CDR1 MNHEY, CDR2 SVGAGI. The CDR3 sequence: CATSLLRETNTEAFF. CDR3 coding DNA: TGTGCCACCAGCCTCTTGCGGGAGACGAACACTGAAGCTTTCTTT.